This paragraph reports one TCR beta chain. A read error may produce the germline difference seen at one junction end. These data belong to a study of blood T cell repertoires in COVID-19. Study overall: COVID-19 samples, acute and convalescent, were from the United States, Italy and Spain. PBMCs, B-cell-depleted T cells, or T cells provided the cDNA or gDNA that made up the material.

Original handling: Nucleated cell number was recorded as an estimate derived from reference gene primer amplification. Clones were read by immunoSEQ multiplex PCR, and TCRdb kept only the in-frame ones, dropping some. Clone size and the V and J calls come from that table; the DNA yielded D and trimming. The profile shows over 20,000 clones, around 72% of them singletons. The sequencing input was peripheral blood. The receptor comes from a woman of 80 years or more with acute or convalescent COVID-19.

The CDR3 DNA follows: TGTGCTAGCAGCTTAAACCAGGGGGAACAAGAGACCCAGTACTTC. Amino acid sequence: CASSLNQGEQETQYF. V and J are TRBV7-7 and TRBJ2-5; 7 bases line up with TRBD1. Germline CDR1 is SSHAT and CDR2 is FNYEAQ (reference sequence). CDR3 length equals 15 residues.